This T cell receptor beta chain was retrieved from a study of blood T cells in healthy people across ages. Looking at the study overall: About one barcoded beta molecule was captured per two T cells (by template switching).

Isolated PBMCs totaled at least 6 million in each sample. A second PCR of roughly 6 to 12 cycles used a sample-barcoded 5' primer and a J-beta primer mix. Each CDR3 protein gets one entry after TCRdb re-called the 5' RACE reads with MiXCR. The profile shows about a million distinct CDR3 sequences, 45% to 60% of them singletons. This clonotype was recorded a few times. Sequenced input: blood. The sequence was obtained from a woman aged 55-69 years in good health.

This CDR3 is CSAIFLLGEQFF. As DNA, the CDR3 is TGCAGCGCTATATTCTTACTCGGGGAGCAGTTCTTC. The genes are TRBV29-1 and TRBJ2-1, with no clear D. The germline V and J ends were trimmed by 7 bases and 10 bases, with 17 bases remaining between them. Germline CDR1 reads SQVTM; CDR2 reads ANQGSEA. There are 12 residues in the CDR3.